The next 25 T cell receptor beta chains were all read from a single sample in a study of cytomegalovirus exposure and HLA in healthy donors (dated by TCRdb to about 2017). Libraries were built with the immunoSEQ multiplex PCR assay. A mixture of 60 forward primers for TCR Vbeta segments and 13 reverse primers for TCR Jbeta segments was used in the multiplex PCR. The table comes from immuneACCESS by way of TCRdb, which keeps in-frame sequences with V and J called. Part of the clones is missing from these tables; in studies checked, under half for an unresolved V gene and the rest for unknown reasons. Recorded for this sample are 150,000 or so clones; over 75% of them occurred a single time. Roughly 1.4% of the sample lies in the top ten. Input material: PBMCs. The origin of the receptors is a man aged 50 to 60 in good health and CMV-seropositive.

The chain joins TRBV30 to TRBJ1-6; 10 nucleotides line up with TRBD1. CDR3 length: 13 residues. From germline, CDR1 is GTSNPN and CDR2 SVGIG (reference sequence). The V segment lost 5 bases and the J segment 7 bases; nucleotides outside the gene matches: 2. CDR3: CAWGTGVNSPLHF. CDR3 nucleotide sequence: TGTGCCTGGGGGACAGGGGTAAATTCACCCCTCCACTTT.

The CDR3 region is CASSSMGRAEAFF. CDR3 DNA: TGCGCCAGCAGCTCGATGGGCAGGGCTGAAGCTTTCTTT. The V and J genes are TRBV5-1 and TRBJ1-1; D is perhaps TRBD1 (5 bases). The V gene's germline CDR1 is SGHRS and CDR2 YFSETQ. This CDR3 has 13 residues. V lost 3 bases, J lost 6 bases, and 12 bases lay in between. Based on the CDR3 plus reference TRBV5-1 and TRBJ1-1, the full variable domain is KAGVTQTPRYLIKTRGQQVTLSCSPISGHRSVSWYQQTPGQGLQFLFEYFSETQRNKGNFPGRFSGRQFSNSRSEMNVSTLELGDSALYLCASSSMGRAEAFFGQGTRLTVV.

The rearrangement links TRBV2 to TRBJ2-6; no definite D call. The CDR3 covers 14 residues. V was shortened by 7 bases and J by 4 bases, with 11 bases between the two germline ends. Per the germline V gene, CDR1 is SNHLY and CDR2 is FYNNEI. CDR3 residues: CASTAARGANVLTF. The CDR3 bases are TGTGCCAGCACTGCGGCTCGCGGGGCCAACGTCCTGACTTTC.

The chain carries TRBV5-1 and TRBJ1-1, with D unclear. In germline, CDR1 is SGHRS, CDR2 YFSETQ. V was trimmed by 4 bases and J by 1 base, leaving 11 bases between them. The CDR3 contains 14 residues. The CDR3 DNA is TGCGCCAGCAGCCTGTCCTCAGGGAACACTGAAGCTTTCTTT. Translation: CASSLSSGNTEAFF.

The chain joins TRBV2 to TRBJ2-1; the D gene is possibly TRBD2 (6 bases). The germline CDR1 and CDR2 sequences are SNHLY and FYNNEI. The length of the CDR3 is 14 residues. V was shortened by 10 bases and J by 7 bases, with 20 bases between the two germline ends. The CDR3 spells CATPLPRDFNEQFF. The DNA for the CDR3 is TGTGCCACCCCTCTCCCCAGGGACTTTAATGAGCAGTTCTTC. The entire variable domain, with the rest obtained from reference TRBV2 and TRBJ2-1, is as follows: EPEVTQTPSHQVTQMGQEVILRCVPISNHLYFYWYRQILGQKVEFLVSFYNNEISEKSEIFDDQFSVERPDGSNFTLKIRSTKLEDSAMYFCATPLPRDFNEQFFGPGTRLTVL.

This clone has only a few counts. V is TRBV6-6 and J is TRBJ2-2, with D possibly TRBD1 on 6 matching bases. Germline CDR1 reads MNHNY; CDR2 reads SVGAGI (reference sequence). The ends were cut back, 5 bases at V and 7 bases at J, with 11 bases in the middle. This CDR3 is 13 amino acids long. CDR3 region: CASSGWDIGELFF. The CDR3 nucleotides are TGTGCCAGCAGTGGCTGGGACATCGGGGAGCTGTTTTTT.

The rearrangement joins TRBV2 to TRBJ1-5; D unresolved. CDR1 and CDR2 from the germline V gene are SNHLY and FYNNEI. Trimming shortened V by 11 bases and J by 7 bases, and 21 bases separated the two germline ends. This CDR3 is 14 amino acids long. The CDR3 is CAATLSMAGQPQHF. In nucleotides, the CDR3 is TGTGCCGCTACGTTATCGATGGCGGGGCAGCCCCAGCATTTT. The whole variable domain, remainder taken from reference TRBV2 and TRBJ1-5, is EPEVTQTPSHQVTQMGQEVILRCVPISNHLYFYWYRQILGQKVEFLVSFYNNEISEKSEIFDDQFSVERPDGSNFTLKIRSTKLEDSAMYFCAATLSMAGQPQHFGDGTRLSIL.

This clone showed up just a few times. Other DNA sequences in the same sample also yield this CDR3. The chain is built from TRBV11-2 and TRBJ2-3, with 11 bases matching TRBD2. The J segment lost 5 bases and the V segment lost 5 bases, leaving 9 bases of the junction unmatched. Germline-derived CDR1 and CDR2 are SGHAT and FQNNGV. CDR3 size: 16 residues. In nucleotides, the CDR3 is TGTGCCAGCAGCCTCGCGCTAGCGGGGGGATTAGATACGCAGTATTTT. This sequence encodes CASSLALAGGLDTQYF.

The V and J genes are TRBV27 and TRBJ2-3, with D tentatively TRBD2 (6 bases). Germline V gene lookup returns CDR1 MNHEY and CDR2 SMNVEV (reference sequence). The germline V and J ends were trimmed by 7 bases and 0 bases, with 8 bases remaining between them. This CDR3 comprises 13 residues. In DNA form, the CDR3 reads TGTGCCAGCACCGGGACTAGCACAGATACGCAGTATTTT. It specifies CASTGTSTDTQYF.

The chain has TRBV2 and TRBJ2-4; D is ambiguous. V gave up 3 bases and J gave up 0 bases, with 9 bases separating them. This CDR3 has 15 residues. Germline V gives CDR1 SNHLY, CDR2 FYNNEI. The CDR3 here is CASSDLELAKNIQYF. CDR3 DNA sequence: TGTGCCAGCAGTGATCTCGAACTAGCCAAAAACATTCAGTACTTC.

The chain employs TRBV7-9 and TRBJ2-7, with 9 bases matching TRBD1. The CDR3 extends over 14 amino acids. V trimming: 1 base; J trimming: 9 bases; junction bases outside the gene matches: 7. The germline V gene encodes CDR1 SEHNR and CDR2 FQNEAQ (reference sequence). Here the CDR3 reads CASSLDRGREMQYF. The DNA for the CDR3 is TGTGCCAGCAGCTTAGACAGGGGGCGAGAAATGCAGTACTTC.

V usage is TRBV29-1 and J usage is TRBJ1-5, with 7 bases identical to TRBD1. CDR3 size: 15 residues. V dropped 7 bases and J dropped 12; count of bases not matched to a gene: 21. Germline CDR1 SQVTM, CDR2 ANQGSEA. Here the CDR3 reads CSASSTGTAISFQHF. In nucleotides, the CDR3 is TGCAGCGCTTCAAGTACCGGGACAGCAATCAGCTTCCAGCATTTT.

The chain combines TRBV27 with TRBJ2-7; tentative D call: TRBD1 (5 bases). This CDR3 has 15 residues. Germline V lookup: CDR1 MNHEY, CDR2 SMNVEV (reference sequence). Trimming stripped 2 bases from V and 1 base from J, with 12 bases between. The CDR3 DNA sequence: TGTGCCAGCAGTTTAAAACCCGACAGATCCTACGAGCAGTACTTC. This encodes CASSLKPDRSYEQYF.

This clone was recorded only once. This chain links TRBV21-1 with TRBJ1-5. TRBV21-1 is listed as a pseudogene. The length of the CDR3 is 15 residues. The CDR3 sequence: CASSRVRPRNQPQHF. The CDR3 nucleotides read TGTGCCAGCAGCAGGGTTAGGCCGCGGAACCAGCCCCAGCATTTT.

The chain carries TRBV2 and TRBJ1-1, with D hard to call. The CDR3 is made up of 13 amino acids. V lost 4 bases and J lost 2, with 8 bases in between. Per the germline V gene, CDR1 is SNHLY and CDR2 is FYNNEI. The CDR3 coding sequence is TGTGCCAGCAGTGGGGAGATAAACACTGAAGCTTTCTTT. This translates into CASSGEINTEAFF.

The rearrangement links TRBV11-2 to TRBJ2-5; D gene unclear. The CDR3 is made up of 13 amino acids. Looked up from germline, CDR1 is SGHAT and CDR2 is FQNNGV. Trimming shortened V by 4 bases and J by 0 bases, and 6 bases separated the two germline ends. CDR3 sequence: CASSSQYQETQYF. The CDR3 DNA sequence: TGTGCCAGCAGCTCCCAGTACCAAGAGACCCAGTACTTC.

The count of this clone is one. The chain employs TRBV9 and TRBJ1-3; weak D call: TRBD1 (6 bases). The germline V and J ends were trimmed by 3 bases and 0 bases, with 13 bases remaining between them. Germline CDR1 and CDR2: SGDLS and YYNGEE. The CDR3 length is 16 residues. The CDR3 here is CASSAVGTHSGNTIYF. CDR3 DNA sequence: TGTGCCAGCAGCGCCGTCGGGACACACTCTGGAAACACCATATATTTT.

This clone was seen a few times. The rearrangement links TRBV2 to TRBJ2-7, with TRBD1 matching over 10 bases. The CDR3 has 14 amino acids. With V trimmed by 6 bases and J by 5 bases, 7 bases remained unmatched. CDR1 is SNHLY, CDR2 FYNNEI, per germline. The CDR3 is CASRGTGVVHEQYF. In DNA, the CDR3 is TGTGCCAGCAGGGGGACAGGGGTTGTACACGAGCAGTACTTC.

The chain recombines TRBV19 with TRBJ1-6, with D possibly TRBD1 on 6 matching bases. V lost 7 bases, J lost 4 bases, and 14 bases lay in between. Germline CDR1 is LNHDA and CDR2 is SQIVND (reference sequence). CDR3 size: 15 residues. The CDR3 spells CASTPDSLYNSPLHF. CDR3 nucleotide sequence: TGTGCCAGTACCCCGGACAGCCTTTATAATTCACCCCTCCACTTT.

The V call is TRBV29-1, the J call TRBJ2-7; tentatively, D is TRBD1 (5 bases). The CDR3 consists of 13 residues. V was pared by 1 base and J by 3 bases, with 10 bases between. Germline values: CDR1 SQVTM, CDR2 ANQGSEA. CDR3 residues: CSVEVQGGYEQYF. CDR3 bases: TGCAGCGTTGAAGTGCAGGGTGGCTACGAGCAGTACTTC.

A few counts support this clone. V is TRBV9 and J is TRBJ1-2; perhaps TRBD1 as D (6 bases). This CDR3 has 13 amino acids. CDR1 and CDR2 from the germline V gene are SGDLS and YYNGEE. V was clipped by 4 bases and J by 7 bases, with 14 bases between them. The DNA for the CDR3 is TGTGCCAGCAGCCCGCGACAGGAGTTTGGCTACACCTTC. This gives the protein CASSPRQEFGYTF.

This chain links TRBV4-1 with TRBJ1-2, with 7 bases aligning to TRBD1. The germline CDR1 and CDR2 sequences are MGHRA and YSYEKL. V lost 0 bases to trimming and J lost 8 bases; unmatched junction nucleotides: 9. This CDR3 contains 15 residues. The CDR3 DNA sequence: TGCGCCAGCAGCCAAGAGCTGACAGGGATTCGGGGCTACACCTTC. Translated: CASSQELTGIRGYTF.

The chain carries TRBV19 and TRBJ2-7, with a weak D call TRBD1 (6 bases). Looked up from germline, CDR1 is LNHDA and CDR2 is SQIVND (reference sequence). The CDR3 loop spans 14 amino acids. V was clipped by 5 bases and J by 0 bases, with 11 bases between them. The CDR3 reads CASSSQGFSYEQYF. Here the CDR3 DNA reads TGTGCCAGTAGTTCTCAGGGGTTCTCCTACGAGCAGTACTTC.

This chain joins TRBV28 and TRBJ1-5; D ambiguous. This CDR3 spans 15 amino acids. Germline-derived CDR1 and CDR2 are MDHEN and SYDVKM. V was trimmed by 5 bases and J by 5 bases, leaving 16 bases between them. CDR3: CASSRGGVGDQPQHF. The CDR3 bases are TGTGCCAGCAGTCGGGGAGGAGTCGGGGATCAGCCCCAGCATTTT.

CDR3 amino acids: CASRREGNTEAFF. DNA of the CDR3: TGTGCCAGCAGGAGGGAGGGAAACACTGAAGCTTTCTTT. The chain couples TRBV2 to TRBJ1-1; D not resolved. Trimming shortened V by 6 bases and J by 2 bases, and 10 bases separated the two germline ends. The CDR3 extends over 13 amino acids. Germline values: CDR1 SNHLY, CDR2 FYNNEI.